The clone carrying this T cell receptor (beta chain) was recorded once. This entry comes from a study of blood T cell repertoires in COVID-19. This CDR3 is 15 amino acids long. The germline gives CDR1 MNHEY, CDR2 SVGAGI. Deletions cut 4 bases from V and 1 base from J, with 11 bases between. Per the authors' pipeline: Using reference gene primer amplification, nucleated cell counts were estimated. Libraries were prepared by immunoSEQ multiplex PCR; TCRdb keeps only in-frame clonotypes and omits some of them. V and J calls and clone size follow that table, whereas D and trimming were derived from the DNA. The profile shows 200,000 to 250,000 clones, approximately 91% of them singletons.

The J gene is TRBJ2-1, the V gene TRBV6-5, with D tentatively TRBD1 (5 bases). This receptor was taken from a middle-aged woman with acute or convalescent COVID-19. The sequenced material came from peripheral blood. CDR3 coding DNA: TGTGCCAGCAGTTTAGGGGTGTCTTCCTACAATGAGCAGTTCTTC. Its protein product is CASSLGVSSYNEQFF.